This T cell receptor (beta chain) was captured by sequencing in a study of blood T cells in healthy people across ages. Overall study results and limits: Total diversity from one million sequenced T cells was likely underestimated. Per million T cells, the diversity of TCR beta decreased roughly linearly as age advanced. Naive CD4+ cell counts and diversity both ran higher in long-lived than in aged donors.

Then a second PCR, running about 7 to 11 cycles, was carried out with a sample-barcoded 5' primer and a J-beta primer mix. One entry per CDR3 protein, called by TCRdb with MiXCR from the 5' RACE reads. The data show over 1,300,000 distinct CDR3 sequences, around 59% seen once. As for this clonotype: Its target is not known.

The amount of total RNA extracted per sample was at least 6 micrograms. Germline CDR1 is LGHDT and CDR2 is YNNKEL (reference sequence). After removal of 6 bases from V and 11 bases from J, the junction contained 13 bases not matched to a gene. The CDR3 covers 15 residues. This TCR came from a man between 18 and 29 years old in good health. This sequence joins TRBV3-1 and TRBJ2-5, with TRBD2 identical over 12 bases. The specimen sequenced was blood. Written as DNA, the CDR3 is TGTGCCAGCAGTCCGACTAGCGGGAGTATCCATGAGCAGTACTTC. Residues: CASSPTSGSIHEQYF.